This T cell receptor (beta chain) is from a study of T-cell memory formation after mild COVID-19. Each CDR3 protein gets one entry after TCRdb re-called the 5' RACE reads with MiXCR. The profile shows approximately 180,000 distinct CDR3 sequences, 15% to 20% of them singletons. V was clipped by 9 bases and J by 1 base, with 18 bases between them. The germline gives CDR1 MNHNY, CDR2 SVGAGI (reference sequence). The CDR3 totals 15 residues. The sequence derives from an adult woman who had mild COVID-19 (a few samples of this study predate the infection). Cell type and time point are not known. V is TRBV6-6 and J is TRBJ1-1; D gene ambiguous. The material sequenced was PBMCs or a T cell subset sorted from them (not recorded which). The CDR3 sequence is CASSKQPGRNTEAFF. The CDR3, as DNA: TGTGCCAGTAGTAAACAACCGGGAAGGAACACTGAAGCTTTCTTT.